This T cell receptor beta chain was identified in a study of monozygotic twins with inflammatory bowel disease. The CDR3 spans 15 residues. Through template switching, UMIs that included a 6-nucleotide sample barcode were added. TCRdb reworked the 5' RACE reads into one entry per CDR3 protein, no DNA. This table lists approximately 200,000 distinct CDR3 sequences. As for this clonotype: Antigen unknown.

Regarding the study as a whole: The co-twins with IBD showed lower TCRbeta diversity (inverse Simpson) than their healthy siblings.

Input material: blood. The clonotype comes from a human donor with ulcerative colitis or Crohn's disease, or a healthy co-twin of an affected twin (not recorded which). This chain connects TRBV12-3 or TRBV12-4 to TRBJ1-1. CDR3 loop: CASSPRRTWGTEAFF.